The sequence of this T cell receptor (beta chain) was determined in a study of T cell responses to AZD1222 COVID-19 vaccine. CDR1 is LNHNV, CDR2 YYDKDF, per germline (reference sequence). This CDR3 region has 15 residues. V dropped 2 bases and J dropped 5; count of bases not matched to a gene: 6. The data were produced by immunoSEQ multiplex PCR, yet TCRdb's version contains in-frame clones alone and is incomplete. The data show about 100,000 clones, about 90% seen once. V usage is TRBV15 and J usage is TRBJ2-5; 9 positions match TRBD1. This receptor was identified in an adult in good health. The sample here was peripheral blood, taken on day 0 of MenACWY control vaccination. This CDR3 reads CATSRPDRGSETQYF. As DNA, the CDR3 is TGTGCCACCAGCAGACCCGACAGGGGGTCGGAGACCCAGTACTTC.